This is a list of T cell receptor beta chains from one sample in a study of T cell changes during pregnancy in multiple sclerosis. The data were produced by immunoSEQ multiplex PCR, yet TCRdb's version contains in-frame clones alone and is incomplete. The sample has about 34,000 clones, approximately 87% seen once. Sequences were derived from CD8+ T cells from peripheral blood mononuclear cells, sampled after pregnancy. These TCRs come from a female donor with multiple sclerosis, enrolled in a pregnancy study. The CDR3 runs from the conserved cysteine through the conserved F or W. Fields, in order: clone size, J gene, CDR3 length, V gene, D gene, CDR3 protein, CDR3 DNA. The D gene is left open where the match is weak. A clone size is listed for some rows: how often the clone was seen (once, few, many), or a class if it is expanded.

>NA|TRBJ2-7|14|TRBV4-1|NA
CASSQAGQTYEQYF
TGCGCCAGCAGCCAAGCTGGGCAGACCTACGAGCAGTACTTC
>NA|TRBJ1-5|16|TRBV9|NA
CASVGKCGGGDQPQHF
TGTGCCAGCGTAGGGAAGTGCGGGGGAGGGGATCAGCCCCAGCATTTT
>NA|TRBJ2-1|14|TRBV30|TRBD2
CAWSVGGGLNEQFF
TGTGCCTGGAGTGTAGGCGGGGGTCTAAATGAGCAGTTCTTC
>few|TRBJ1-2|13|TRBV9|NA
CASSALVGNGYTF
TGTGCCAGCAGCGCCCTGGTCGGGAATGGCTACACCTTC
>NA|TRBJ2-3|15|TRBV7-7|NA
CASSPGTSSTDTQYF
TGTGCTAGCAGCCCCGGGACTTCAAGCACAGATACGCAGTATTTT
>NA|TRBJ1-1|13|TRBV19|NA
CASSPGFLVEAFF
TGTGCCAGTAGTCCCGGGTTTCTGGTGGAAGCTTTCTTT
>NA|TRBJ1-2|16|TRBV7-2|NA
CASSSPEDAGRYGYTF
TGTGCCAGCAGCTCCCCTGAGGATGCGGGCCGCTATGGCTACACCTTC
>NA|TRBJ1-2|16|TRBV4-3|TRBD1
CASSQQTGQGAYGYTF
TGCGCCAGCAGCCAACAGACCGGGCAGGGGGCCTATGGCTACACCTTC
>NA|TRBJ2-1|15|TRBV4-3|TRBD2
CASSQSVGGGMVQFF
TGCGCCAGCAGCCAGTCAGTGGGCGGGGGGATGGTGCAGTTCTTC
>NA|TRBJ1-5|14|TRBV4-1|NA
CASSPVDTDVPQHF
TGCGCCAGCAGCCCTGTGGACACCGATGTGCCCCAGCATTTT
>NA|TRBJ1-1|13|TRBV7-8|TRBD1
CASSLGGGQGAFF
TGTGCCAGCAGCTTAGGAGGAGGACAGGGGGCTTTCTTT
>NA|TRBJ2-1|15|TRBV9|NA
CASSDPGTLYNEQFF
TGTGCCAGCAGCGACCCCGGGACACTTTACAATGAGCAGTTCTTC
>NA|TRBJ2-3|16|TRBV9|NA
CASSPTPLSSTDTQYF
TGTGCCAGCAGCCCAACCCCACTTTCTAGCACAGATACGCAGTATTTT
>NA|TRBJ1-1|13|TRBV19|TRBD1
CASSPAGTDEAFF
TGTGCCAGTAGTCCCGCCGGGACAGATGAAGCTTTCTTT
>NA|TRBJ2-3|14|TRBV7-6|TRBD2
CASSPSGALDTQYF
TGTGCCAGCAGCCCGAGCGGGGCCCTAGATACGCAGTATTTT
>NA|TRBJ1-2|18|TRBV4-1|TRBD1
CASSQDLGQGARGYGYTF
TGCGCCAGCAGCCAAGATCTCGGACAGGGGGCTCGGGGCTATGGCTACACCTTC
>NA|TRBJ1-5|16|TRBV9|NA
CASLLDAGSGNQPQHF
TGTGCCAGCCTCTTAGACGCGGGCAGTGGTAATCAGCCCCAGCATTTT
>NA|TRBJ2-7|14|TRBV14|TRBD1
CASGSRDRRFEQYF
TGTGCCAGCGGGAGTAGGGACAGGCGTTTCGAGCAGTACTTC
>NA|TRBJ2-1|14|TRBV7-9|NA
CASSLWGGYNEQFF
TGTGCCAGCAGCTTATGGGGCGGCTACAATGAGCAGTTCTTC
>NA|TRBJ1-5|13|TRBV4-3|NA
CASSQDNWAPQHF
TGCGCCAGCAGCCAAGATAACTGGGCGCCCCAGCATTTT
>NA|TRBJ1-5|14|TRBV19|NA
CATKSGYSNQPQHF
TGTGCCACCAAATCGGGTTATAGCAATCAGCCCCAGCATTTT
>NA|TRBJ2-6|19|TRBV21-1|NA
CASSKEGRGGVSGANVLTF
TGTGCCAGCAGCAAAGAGGGCAGGGGAGGGGTCTCTGGGGCCAACGTCCTGACTTTC
>NA|TRBJ1-4|13|TRBV29-1|NA
CSAGPGGNEKLFF
TGCAGCGCCGGCCCCGGCGGGAATGAAAAACTGTTTTTT
>NA|TRBJ2-1|13|TRBV6-6|TRBD1
CASSWTGQDEQFF
TGTGCCAGCAGTTGGACAGGGCAGGATGAGCAGTTCTTC
>NA|TRBJ2-7|14|TRBV11-2|NA
CASSGASWPYEQYF
TGTGCCAGCAGCGGGGCCTCCTGGCCCTACGAGCAGTACTTC
>NA|TRBJ2-6|18|TRBV9|TRBD1
CASSFGTGNLAGANVLTF
TGTGCCAGCAGCTTCGGGACAGGGAATCTCGCTGGGGCCAACGTCCTGACTTTC
>NA|TRBJ1-1|16|TRBV7-2|NA
CASSLEGHYLNTEAFF
TGTGCCAGCAGCCTAGAGGGACACTATCTGAACACTGAAGCTTTCTTT
>few|TRBJ2-7|14|TRBV7-9|NA
CASSLLAGDYEQYF
TGTGCCAGCAGCTTACTGGCAGGGGACTACGAGCAGTACTTC
>NA|TRBJ2-2|17|TRBV9|NA
CASSVGEVGLNTGELFF
TGTGCCAGCAGCGTAGGGGAGGTCGGCCTAAACACCGGGGAGCTGTTTTTT
>NA|TRBJ2-2|14|TRBV7-9|TRBD2
CASPTREATGELFF
TGTGCCAGCCCCACCCGGGAGGCAACCGGGGAGCTGTTTTTT
>NA|TRBJ1-2|14|TRBV4-3|NA
CASSQGSGDNGYTF
TGCGCCAGCAGCCAAGGTTCAGGGGATAATGGCTACACCTTC
>NA|TRBJ2-3|15|TRBV9|TRBD2
CASSVIAGVTDTQYF
TGTGCCAGCAGCGTAATTGCGGGGGTCACAGATACGCAGTATTTT
>NA|TRBJ2-3|17|TRBV21-1|NA
CASSTPPSGEAVDTQYF
TGTGCCAGCAGCACCCCACCTAGCGGGGAGGCAGTCGATACGCAGTATTTT
>NA|TRBJ1-2|13|TRBV5-5|NA
CASSLLSAYGYTF
TGTGCCAGCAGCTTGTTGAGTGCCTATGGCTACACCTTC
>NA|TRBJ2-1|14|TRBV27|TRBD1
CASQLRTGYNEQFF
TGTGCCAGCCAACTTCGGACAGGGTACAATGAGCAGTTCTTC
>NA|TRBJ2-7|11|TRBV19|NA
CATSRGNEQYF
TGTGCCACCTCCCGGGGGAACGAGCAGTACTTC
>NA|TRBJ1-4|19|TRBV7-2|TRBD1
CASSTRQGVRLGPAEKLFF
TGTGCCAGCAGCACTCGACAGGGGGTGAGATTGGGCCCCGCCGAAAAACTGTTTTTT
>NA|TRBJ2-7|13|TRBV11-3|NA
CASSLAGSYEQYF
TGTGCCAGCAGCTTGGCAGGTAGCTACGAGCAGTACTTC
>NA|TRBJ2-3|18|TRBV7-8|TRBD2
CASSLGLAGETSTDTQYF
TGTGCCAGCAGCTTAGGACTAGCGGGGGAAACTAGCACAGATACGCAGTATTTT
>NA|TRBJ2-7|16|TRBV10-3|TRBD1
CAISEGYRDRGDQPYF
TGTGCCATCAGTGAGGGATACCGGGACAGGGGAGATCAGCCGTACTTC
>NA|TRBJ2-7|11|TRBV4-1|TRBD1
CASSLGTELYF
TGCGCCAGCAGCTTGGGGACAGAGTTGTACTTC
>NA|TRBJ1-6|11|TRBV7-9|TRBD1
CASSYGTGLHF
TGTGCCAGCAGCTACGGGACAGGCCTCCACTTT
>NA|TRBJ2-7|13|TRBV19|TRBD1
CASSSRGPYEQYF
TGTGCCAGTAGTAGCAGGGGGCCGTACGAGCAGTACTTC
>once|TRBJ2-7|15|TRBV7-9|TRBD1
CASINPGQSPYEQYF
TGTGCCAGCATCAACCCGGGACAGAGTCCTTACGAGCAGTACTTC
>NA|TRBJ2-2|14|TRBV9|TRBD1
CASSGGQVLGELFF
TGTGCCAGCAGCGGAGGACAGGTTCTCGGGGAGCTGTTTTTT
>NA|TRBJ2-1|16|TRBV4-3|TRBD2
CASSQDSGGAYNEQFF
TGCGCCAGCAGCCAGGATAGCGGGGGGGCCTACAATGAGCAGTTCTTC
>NA|TRBJ1-1|13|TRBV7-8|NA
CASSLGPRAEAFF
TGTGCCAGCAGCTTAGGCCCACGGGCTGAAGCTTTCTTT
>NA|TRBJ2-7|15|TRBV7-9|TRBD2
CASSSGTSGSYEQYF
TGTGCCAGCAGCTCCGGGACTAGCGGCTCCTACGAGCAGTACTTC
>NA|TRBJ1-2|12|TRBV7-9|NA
CASSGTPRGYTF
TGTGCCAGCAGCGGCACCCCGCGGGGCTACACCTTC
>NA|TRBJ2-5|13|TRBV7-3|NA
CASAPGGQETQYF
TGTGCCAGCGCCCCTGGGGGGCAAGAGACCCAGTACTTC
>NA|TRBJ1-5|17|TRBV4-2|NA
CASSQAGEVYSNQPQHF
TGTGCCAGCAGCCAAGCGGGGGAGGTTTATAGCAATCAGCCCCAGCATTTT
>once|TRBJ1-2|15|TRBV4-3|NA
CASSQVDRSGDGYTF
TGCGCCAGCAGCCAAGTCGACAGGTCGGGCGATGGCTACACCTTC
>few|TRBJ1-1|13|TRBV4-3|NA
CASSQDSDTEAFF
TGCGCCAGCAGCCAAGACTCCGACACTGAAGCTTTCTTT
>NA|TRBJ2-1|15|TRBV19|TRBD1
CASSRGQGSYNEQFF
TGTGCCAGTAGTAGGGGACAGGGGTCCTACAATGAGCAGTTCTTC
>NA|TRBJ2-2|14|TRBV9|NA
CASSPRPDTGELFF
TGTGCCAGCAGCCCCCGTCCGGACACCGGGGAGCTGTTTTTT
>few|TRBJ1-1|13|TRBV9|NA
CASSQFPGTEAFF
TGTGCCAGCAGCCAATTCCCCGGCACTGAAGCTTTCTTT